This T cell receptor (beta chain) was retrieved from a study of blood T cell repertoires in COVID-19. Study as a whole: Acute and convalescent COVID-19 samples came from the United States, Italy and Spain. From T cells, B-cell-depleted T cells, or PBMCs came the material, which was cDNA or gDNA.

Original methodology: Reference gene primer amplification gave nucleated cell count estimates. Measured with immunoSEQ multiplex PCR; TCRdb has only the in-frame clones, and not every one. V, J and clone size are those of that table, while D and trimming were read from the DNA. The sample has about 220,000 clones; about 85% are singletons. The V gene lost 3 bases and the J gene lost 4 bases, with 18 bases spanning the gap. The CDR3 spans 16 residues. CDR1 is LNHDA, CDR2 SQIVND, per germline (reference sequence). The chain carries TRBV19 and TRBJ1-2, with D unresolved. This receptor was taken from a man over 45 who had recovered from COVID-19. The specimen sequenced was peripheral blood. In DNA form, the CDR3 reads TGTGCCAGTAGTATTGACCAGGTCTTGGACTCCTATGGCTACACCTTC. This codes for CASSIDQVLDSYGYTF.